This T cell receptor beta chain was sequenced during a study of tumor and adjacent non-tumor tissue in lung cancer. Study overall: Histology: 12 adenocarcinoma, a couple of squamous cell carcinoma, 1 small cell lung cancer.

This clonotype was seen ten or more times. Germline V gives CDR1 LGHNA, CDR2 YNFKEQ. V was pared by 0 bases and J by 3 bases, with 10 bases between. This CDR3 is 15 amino acids long. This sample's RNA came from whole unsorted tissue. Three rounds of nested PCR, following a modified ARM-PCR protocol, produced the TCRbeta library. MiXCR was run by TCRdb on the multiplex PCR reads, yielding one entry per CDR3 protein. The table lists some 84,000 distinct CDR3 sequences, about 61% of them singletons. This chain connects TRBV4-2 to TRBJ2-3, with D perhaps being TRBD1 or TRBD2 (5 bases each). Sequencing was carried out using lung tumor tissue. This clonotype was sampled from a man between 65 and 85 years old with non-small cell lung cancer. The CDR3 nucleotides are TGTGCCAGCAGCCAAGAGGGGCTAGCTACAGATACGCAGTATTTT. It translates to CASSQEGLATDTQYF.